The 9 T cell receptor beta chains below come from one sample, sequenced in a study of blood T cell repertoires in COVID-19. This table comes from immunoSEQ multiplex PCR, and its TCRdb copy is limited to in-frame clones, with some not included. The sample records more than 300,000 clones, around 86% being singletons. The sequencing sample was made of peripheral blood. The receptors originated from a woman between 45 and 60 years old with COVID-19, enrolled during active disease.

The chain has TRBV5-6 and TRBJ2-1, with 8 nucleotides matching TRBD2. This CDR3 is 14 amino acids long. Trimming removed 0 bases from V and 7 bases from J; junction bases left unmatched: 3. The germline V gene has CDR1 SGHDT and CDR2 YYEEEE. CDR3 bases: TGTGCCAGCAGCTTGGTGGGACTAGAGAATGAGCAGTTCTTC. This sequence encodes CASSLVGLENEQFF.

This chain connects TRBV19 to TRBJ1-2; TRBD1 matches 7 bases. Germline values: CDR1 LNHDA, CDR2 SQIVND (reference sequence). The V gene end was trimmed by 8 bases and the J gene end by 3 bases; junction bases not matched to a gene: 18. The CDR3 is 17 residues long. The DNA of the CDR3 is TGTGCCAGTTATCGGTATGTCGGGACAGAGAGAGACTATGGCTACACCTTC. Translated: CASYRYVGTERDYGYTF.

This chain connects TRBV6-5 to TRBJ2-2, with 7 bases fitting TRBD1. In germline, CDR1 is MNHEY, CDR2 SVGAGI. V shed 2 bases, J shed 4 bases, and the junction held 4 bases outside the gene matches. This CDR3 has 15 amino acids. The CDR3 DNA follows: TGTGCCAGCAGTTACGAGGGGGCGGGCACCGGGGAGCTGTTTTTT. Residues: CASSYEGAGTGELFF.

V gene TRBV7-9 combines with J gene TRBJ2-6, with 7 bases aligning to TRBD2. With 5 bases clipped from V and 0 bases from J, the junction kept 13 bases outside the gene matches. The CDR3 is made up of 19 amino acids. CDR1 SEHNR and CDR2 FQNEAQ come from the germline V gene (reference sequence). CDR3 amino acids: CASSALAIGGSSGANVLTF. CDR3 sequence (DNA): TGTGCCAGCAGCGCACTGGCAATTGGCGGGAGCTCTGGGGCCAACGTCCTGACTTTC.

V is TRBV5-1 and J is TRBJ2-7, with 7 bases fitting TRBD2. The V gene's germline CDR1 is SGHRS and CDR2 YFSETQ. This CDR3 is 17 amino acids long. Unmatched junction bases numbered 10, after V lost 0 bases and J lost 1 base. CDR3 nucleotide sequence: TGCGCCAGCAGCTTGGTGGCTAGCGGCTCTGAATCCTACGAGCAGTACTTC. Protein sequence: CASSLVASGSESYEQYF.

The J gene is TRBJ1-4, the V gene TRBV19; 11 bases align to TRBD1. The CDR3 loop spans 14 amino acids. Germline CDR1 LNHDA, CDR2 SQIVND (reference sequence). V gave up 5 bases and J gave up 8 bases; unmatched junction bases: 4. The CDR3 region has the DNA TGTGCCAGTAGTCCGGACAGGGGGCCGGAAAAACTGTTTTTT. This gives the protein CASSPDRGPEKLFF.

The CDR3 coding sequence is TGTGCCAGCAGCTTAGTATTAGCGGGGAACAATGAGCAGTTCTTC. It yields the protein CASSLVLAGNNEQFF. This sequence joins TRBV13 and TRBJ2-1, with 8 bases matching TRBD2. The length of the CDR3 is 15 residues. CDR1 and CDR2 from the germline V gene are PRHDT and FYEKMQ (reference sequence). The V segment lost 1 base and the J segment 5 bases; nucleotides outside the gene matches: 4.

This chain connects TRBV19 to TRBJ1-2; 7 bases fit TRBD1. CDR3 length equals 12 residues. Trimming took 6 bases from V and 7 from J; bases not matched to a gene: 5. Germline CDR1 LNHDA, CDR2 SQIVND (reference sequence). The CDR3 coding sequence is TGTGCCAGTAGACAGGGGCTAAGTGGCTACACCTTC. Amino acid sequence: CASRQGLSGYTF.

This rearrangement joins TRBV6-5 to TRBJ2-7, with TRBD2 matching over 7 bases. The junction had 7 bases not matched to a gene; V was cut back by 0 bases and J by 2 bases. In germline, CDR1 is MNHEY, CDR2 SVGAGI. The CDR3 is 16 residues long. CDR3 DNA: TGTGCCAGCAGTTACTCGATTGGCGGGAGCACCTACGAGCAGTACTTC. This translates into CASSYSIGGSTYEQYF.